This TCR beta chain was recovered during a study of T cells in Graves' hyperthyroidism and ophthalmopathy. General study findings and limits: Blood also held most thyroid clonotypes expanded beyond 0.001. Patients with ophthalmopathy were separated from those with stable hyperthyroidism by a 13 V-J model. Onset of ophthalmopathy came a median about 6.5 months after the model predicted it.

This clonotype was recorded many times. Its target is not known. Amplification yielded TCR beta CDR3 regions, with RNA transcripts as the source. A first-round RT-PCR of the TCR CDR3 used the HTBI primer set. Each CDR3 protein gets one entry after TCRdb re-called the multiplex PCR reads with MiXCR. The sample shows nearly 600,000 distinct CDR3 sequences, 12% to 15% of them seen only once. Inclusion characteristics of ophthalmopathy patients comprised a Clinical Activity Score of at least 3, a NOSPECS grade of at least 4, and duration under 3 months. Sample: blood. The TCR comes from a young woman with Graves' ophthalmopathy.

CDR3 sequence (DNA): TGTGCCAGCAGTTTAAGACGGACAGGGAACTATGGCTACACCTTC. Residues: CASSLRRTGNYGYTF. The rearrangement joins TRBV27 to TRBJ1-2, with TRBD1 identical over 8 bases. The germline gives CDR1 MNHEY, CDR2 SMNVEV (reference sequence). V lost 2 bases, J lost 2 bases, and 4 bases stayed unmatched. The CDR3 runs to 15 residues.